A selection of T cell receptor beta chains follows, all from one sample in a study of T cell responses to AZD1222 COVID-19 vaccine. Only in-frame clones appear in the TCRdb table, and some are missing; sequencing was by immunoSEQ multiplex PCR. The sample includes 90,000 to 150,000 clones, roughly nine tenths seen only once; the top ten take about 2.5%. The sample here was peripheral blood, taken 28 days after the second AZD1222 dose. These receptors were collected from an adult who received the AZD1222 COVID-19 vaccine. Each CDR3 is given with its conserved first and last residue. D genes are given only for firm matches. The size field is filled for only some rows; it gives once, few, many or a size class.

d_gene	v_gene	j_gene	abundance	CDR3aa	CDR3nt
TRBD1	TRBV30	TRBJ1-2	-	CAWEGQGLYGYTF	TGTGCCTGGGAGGGACAGGGGCTCTATGGCTACACCTTC
-	TRBV2	TRBJ2-5	-	CASSEVAGQETQYF	TGTGCCAGCAGTGAAGTAGCTGGCCAAGAGACCCAGTACTTC
TRBD1	TRBV18	TRBJ1-2	-	CASSPGQAPSNYGYTF	TGTGCCAGCTCACCAGGACAGGCGCCATCTAACTATGGCTACACCTTC
-	TRBV4-3	TRBJ2-2	-	CASSQARPLGRKDNTGELFF	TGCGCCAGCAGCCAAGCGAGGCCATTGGGACGGAAGGATAACACCGGGGAGCTGTTTTTT
-	TRBV5-1	TRBJ1-6	-	CASSSDTVRGSPLHF	TGCGCCAGCAGCTCGGACACAGTGCGTGGGTCACCCCTCCACTTT
TRBD1	TRBV18	TRBJ1-5	-	CASSPTGSVQPQHF	TGTGCCAGCTCACCGACAGGGTCAGTACAGCCCCAGCATTTT
-	TRBV19	TRBJ1-2	-	CASSPTGAGYTF	TGTGCCAGTAGTCCGACAGGCGCTGGCTACACCTTC
-	TRBV18	TRBJ2-3	few	CASSPWADTQYF	TGTGCCAGCTCACCTTGGGCAGATACGCAGTATTTT
TRBD1	TRBV18	TRBJ1-6	-	CASSPTRDRNSPLHF	TGTGCCAGCTCCCCTACACGGGACAGAAATTCACCCCTCCACTTT
TRBD1	TRBV6-5	TRBJ2-1	-	CASTPDRAGNGEQFF	TGTGCCAGCACCCCGGACAGGGCGGGTAATGGTGAGCAGTTCTTC
-	TRBV7-2	TRBJ1-2	-	CASSLGDRANYGYTF	TGTGCCAGCAGCTTAGGAGACAGAGCTAACTATGGCTACACCTTC
TRBD1	TRBV3-1/TRBV3-2	TRBJ1-2	-	CASSQVDRAAGYTF	TGTGCCAGCAGCCAAGTAGACAGGGCTGCTGGCTACACCTTC
-	TRBV19	TRBJ1-3	-	CASSHNRDTGNTIYF	TGTGCCAGTAGCCACAACCGGGACACTGGAAACACCATATATTTT
-	TRBV18	TRBJ1-2	-	CASSGASNYGYTF	TGTGCCAGCTCGGGGGCCTCTAACTATGGCTACACCTTC
-	TRBV7-9	TRBJ2-7	many	CASSPREVKGYEQYF	TGTGCCAGCAGCCCCAGAGAAGTCAAGGGTTACGAGCAGTACTTC
TRBD1	TRBV18	TRBJ1-1	-	CASSPGTGMVNTEAFF	TGTGCCAGCTCACCCGGGACAGGGATGGTGAACACTGAAGCTTTCTTT
-	TRBV5-8	TRBJ1-5	-	CASGFTPQHF	TGTGCCAGCGGCTTCACGCCCCAGCATTTT
-	TRBV5-1	TRBJ1-2	-	CASSLSQSNYGYTF	TGCGCCAGCAGCTTGAGTCAGTCTAACTATGGCTACACCTTC
-	TRBV7-8	TRBJ2-2	-	CASSSYSANTGELFF	TGTGCCAGCAGTTCCTATTCAGCGAACACCGGGGAGCTGTTTTTT
-	TRBV19	TRBJ1-1	-	CASSIEEYPEAFF	TGTGCCAGTAGTATCGAAGAGTATCCGGAGGCTTTCTTT
-	TRBV11-2	TRBJ2-5	-	CASSLTGLMGETQYF	TGTGCCAGCAGCTTAACCGGGTTGATGGGGGAGACCCAGTACTTC
-	TRBV5-1	TRBJ1-1	-	CASSLGVQAEAFF	TGCGCCAGCAGCTTAGGGGTACAGGCGGAAGCTTTCTTT
-	TRBV6-5	TRBJ1-4	-	CASSYATGGGEKLFF	TGTGCCAGCAGTTACGCCACGGGAGGCGGTGAAAAACTGTTTTTT
TRBD1	TRBV7-6	TRBJ1-5	-	CASSLGTGTGQPQHF	TGTGCCAGCAGCTTAGGAACAGGGACAGGTCAGCCCCAGCATTTT
TRBD1	TRBV12-3/TRBV12-4	TRBJ1-6	-	CASTQTGDSPLHF	TGTGCCAGCACCCAGACAGGGGATTCACCCCTCCACTTT
TRBD1	TRBV7-2	TRBJ1-2	-	CASRPGGGGYTF	TGTGCCAGCCGACCAGGGGGCGGTGGCTACACCTTC
TRBD1	TRBV13	TRBJ1-1	-	CASSQGAVRTEAFF	TGTGCCAGCAGCCAGGGGGCGGTTAGGACTGAAGCTTTCTTT
TRBD2	TRBV7-2	TRBJ2-4	-	CASSPRGLAGGSKNIQYF	TGTGCCAGCAGCCCAAGGGGTCTAGCTGGCGGGAGCAAAAACATTCAGTACTTC
-	TRBV18	TRBJ1-1	-	CASSPLQGPDTEAFF	TGTGCCAGCTCACCGTTACAGGGCCCAGACACTGAAGCTTTCTTT
-	TRBV5-6	TRBJ1-6	-	CASSWSGSSYNSPLHF	TGTGCCAGCAGCTGGTCAGGGAGCTCCTATAATTCACCCCTCCACTTT
-	TRBV28	TRBJ2-7	-	CASSHSAEGWEQYF	TGTGCCAGCAGCCACTCAGCGGAGGGTTGGGAGCAGTACTTC
-	TRBV5-1	TRBJ1-4	-	CASSFDGGEEKLFF	TGCGCCAGCAGCTTTGACGGGGGTGAAGAAAAACTGTTTTTT
-	TRBV6-2/TRBV6-3	TRBJ2-7	-	CASSPMATRSSYEQYF	TGTGCCAGCAGCCCTATGGCGACGAGGAGCTCCTACGAGCAGTACTTC
-	TRBV7-2	TRBJ2-7	-	CASSLASTSKTYEQYF	TGTGCCAGCAGCTTAGCGTCGACTAGTAAGACCTACGAGCAGTACTTC
-	TRBV6-5	TRBJ1-1	-	CASSYRLGGLNTEAFF	TGTGCCAGCAGTTATCGGTTGGGGGGCTTGAACACTGAAGCTTTCTTT
-	TRBV5-1	TRBJ2-1	-	CASSPGAGAADNEQFF	TGCGCCAGCAGCCCTGGGGCGGGGGCCGCGGACAATGAGCAGTTCTTC
TRBD2	TRBV7-8	TRBJ2-4	-	CASSLASGGLGKNIQYF	TGTGCCAGCAGCTTAGCTAGCGGGGGGCTCGGTAAAAACATTCAGTACTTC
-	TRBV4-1	TRBJ1-6	-	CATREGLSPLHF	TGCGCCACCCGTGAGGGGCTTTCACCCCTCCACTTT
-	TRBV5-6	TRBJ1-4	once	CASSFSPSNEKLFF	TGTGCCAGCAGCTTTTCCCCGAGTAATGAAAAACTGTTTTTT
-	TRBV7-2	TRBJ1-5	-	CASSPGGKNNQPQHF	TGTGCCAGCAGCCCCGGCGGCAAAAACAATCAGCCCCAGCATTTT
-	TRBV9	TRBJ2-5	-	CASSFGTVGETQYF	TGTGCCAGCAGCTTCGGGACGGTTGGGGAGACCCAGTACTTC
-	TRBV28	TRBJ1-2	-	CASSYDSRRPEANYGYTF	TGTGCCAGCAGTTACGACTCACGGCGTCCTGAGGCTAACTATGGCTACACCTTC
-	TRBV10-3	TRBJ1-2	once	CAITPSGTNYGYTF	TGTGCCATCACTCCCAGCGGGACGAACTATGGCTACACCTTC
-	TRBV6-1	TRBJ1-1	-	CASSEGWGRFTEAFF	TGTGCCAGCAGTGAAGGTTGGGGACGGTTCACTGAAGCTTTCTTT
TRBD2	TRBV24-1	TRBJ2-1	-	CATSDATSGEYNEQFF	TGTGCCACCAGTGATGCGACTAGCGGGGAGTACAATGAGCAGTTCTTC
-	TRBV3-1/TRBV3-2	TRBJ1-3	-	CASSQLGNTIYF	TGTGCCAGCAGCCAACTTGGAAACACCATATATTTT
TRBD2	TRBV7-9	TRBJ2-1	-	CTSSKGPTWRGGNNEQFF	TGTACCAGCAGCAAGGGACCCACCTGGCGGGGGGGGAACAATGAGCAGTTCTTC